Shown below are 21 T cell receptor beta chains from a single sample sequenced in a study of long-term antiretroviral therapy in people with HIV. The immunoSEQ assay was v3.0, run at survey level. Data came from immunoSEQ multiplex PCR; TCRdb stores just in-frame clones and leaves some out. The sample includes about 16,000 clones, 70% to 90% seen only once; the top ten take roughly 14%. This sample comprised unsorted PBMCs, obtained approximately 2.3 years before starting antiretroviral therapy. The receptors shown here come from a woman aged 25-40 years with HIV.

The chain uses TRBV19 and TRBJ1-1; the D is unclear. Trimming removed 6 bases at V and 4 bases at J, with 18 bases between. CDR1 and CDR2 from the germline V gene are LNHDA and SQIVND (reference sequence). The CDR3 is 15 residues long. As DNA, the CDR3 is TGTGCCAGTAGCCGCGACGAGGAGGGAGCCACTGAAGCTTTCTTT. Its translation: CASSRDEEGATEAFF.

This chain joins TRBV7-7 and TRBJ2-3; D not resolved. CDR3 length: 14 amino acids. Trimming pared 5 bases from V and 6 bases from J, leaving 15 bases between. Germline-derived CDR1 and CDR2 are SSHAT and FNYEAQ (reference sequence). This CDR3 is CASSPFYNKDTQYF. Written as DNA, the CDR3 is TGTGCCAGCAGCCCATTTTATAATAAGGATACGCAGTATTTT. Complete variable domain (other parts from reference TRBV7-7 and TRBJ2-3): GAGVSQSPRYKVTKRGQDVTLRCDPISSHATLYWYQQALGQGPEFLTYFNYEAQPDKSGLPSDRFSAERPEGSISTLTIQRTEQRDSAMYRCASSPFYNKDTQYFGPGTRLTVL.

The CDR3 DNA reads TGTGCCAGCTCCCCAGGGACAGGGAGTAACTATGGCTACACCTTC. Amino acid sequence: CASSPGTGSNYGYTF. This rearrangement joins TRBV18 to TRBJ1-2; 9 positions agree with TRBD1. V shed 6 bases and J 1 base; nucleotides not matched to a gene: 6. The CDR3 spans 15 residues. Germline V CDR1 and CDR2: KGHSH, LQKENI.

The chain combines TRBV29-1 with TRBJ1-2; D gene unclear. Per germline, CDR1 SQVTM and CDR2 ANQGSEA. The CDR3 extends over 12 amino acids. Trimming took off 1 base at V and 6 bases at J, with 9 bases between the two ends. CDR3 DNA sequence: TGCAGCGTTGAAGTCTTAGCTAATGGCTACACCTTC. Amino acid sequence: CSVEVLANGYTF.

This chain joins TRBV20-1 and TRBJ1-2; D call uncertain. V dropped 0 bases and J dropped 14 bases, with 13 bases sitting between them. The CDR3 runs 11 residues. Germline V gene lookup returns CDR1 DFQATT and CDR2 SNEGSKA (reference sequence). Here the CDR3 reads CSARDVRGRTF. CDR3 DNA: TGCAGTGCTAGAGATGTCCGCGGACGGACCTTC.

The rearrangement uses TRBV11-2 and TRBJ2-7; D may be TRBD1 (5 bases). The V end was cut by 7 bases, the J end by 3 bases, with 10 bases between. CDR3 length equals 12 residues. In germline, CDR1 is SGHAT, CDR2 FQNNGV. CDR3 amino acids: CASKQGLYEQYF. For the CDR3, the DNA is TGTGCCAGCAAGCAGGGTCTCTACGAGCAGTACTTC.

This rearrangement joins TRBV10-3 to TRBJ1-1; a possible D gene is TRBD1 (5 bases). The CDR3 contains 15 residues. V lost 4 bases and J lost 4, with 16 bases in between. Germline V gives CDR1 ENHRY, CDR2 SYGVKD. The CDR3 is CAISARLGRVTEAFF. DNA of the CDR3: TGTGCCATCAGTGCGCGCCTAGGCAGGGTCACTGAAGCTTTCTTT.

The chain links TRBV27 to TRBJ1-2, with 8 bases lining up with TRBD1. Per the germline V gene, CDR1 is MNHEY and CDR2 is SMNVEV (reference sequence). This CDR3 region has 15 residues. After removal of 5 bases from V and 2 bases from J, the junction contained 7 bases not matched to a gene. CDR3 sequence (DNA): TGTGCCAGCAGTATTCGGACAGGGTCCAACTATGGCTACACCTTC. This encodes CASSIRTGSNYGYTF.

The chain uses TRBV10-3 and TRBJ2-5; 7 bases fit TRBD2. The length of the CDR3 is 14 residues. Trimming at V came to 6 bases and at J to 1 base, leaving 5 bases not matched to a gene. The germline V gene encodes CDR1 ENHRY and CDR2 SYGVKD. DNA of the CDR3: TGTGCCATCAGCGATGGGGGGGGCCAAGAGACCCAGTACTTC. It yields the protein CAISDGGGQETQYF.

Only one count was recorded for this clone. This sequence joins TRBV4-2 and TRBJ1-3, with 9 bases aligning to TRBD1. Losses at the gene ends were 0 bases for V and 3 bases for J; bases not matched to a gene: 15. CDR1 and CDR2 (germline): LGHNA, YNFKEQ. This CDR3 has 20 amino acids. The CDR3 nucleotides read TGTGCCAGCAGCCAAGAACAGGGGGCATCTAACCTGCTCTATGGAAACACCATATATTTT. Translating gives CASSQEQGASNLLYGNTIYF.

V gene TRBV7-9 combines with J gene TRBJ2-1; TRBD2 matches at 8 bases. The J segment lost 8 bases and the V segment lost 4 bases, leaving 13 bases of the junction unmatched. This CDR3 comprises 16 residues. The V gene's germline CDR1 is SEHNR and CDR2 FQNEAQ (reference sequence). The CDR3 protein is CASSSGVLTSGDEQFF. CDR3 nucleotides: TGTGCCAGCAGCTCTGGGGTCCTAACTAGCGGTGATGAGCAGTTCTTC.

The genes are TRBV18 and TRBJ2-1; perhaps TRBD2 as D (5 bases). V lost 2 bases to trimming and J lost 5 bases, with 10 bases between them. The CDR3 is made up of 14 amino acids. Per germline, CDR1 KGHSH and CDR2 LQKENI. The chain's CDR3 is CASSPRIGDNEQFF. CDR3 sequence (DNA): TGTGCCAGCTCACCAAGGATCGGGGACAATGAGCAGTTCTTC.

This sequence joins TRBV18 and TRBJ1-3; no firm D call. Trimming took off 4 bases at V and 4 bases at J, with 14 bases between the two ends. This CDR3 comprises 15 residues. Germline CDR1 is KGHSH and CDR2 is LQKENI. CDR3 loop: CASSLNTGIGNTIYF. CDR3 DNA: TGTGCCAGCTCACTTAATACGGGAATCGGAAACACCATATATTTT.

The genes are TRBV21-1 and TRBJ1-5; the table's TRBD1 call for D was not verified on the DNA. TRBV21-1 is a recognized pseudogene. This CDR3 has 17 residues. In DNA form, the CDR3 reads TGTGCCAGCAGCAAAGGGACAGGGTATTATAGCAATCAGCCCCAGCATTTT. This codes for CASSKGTGYYSNQPQHF.

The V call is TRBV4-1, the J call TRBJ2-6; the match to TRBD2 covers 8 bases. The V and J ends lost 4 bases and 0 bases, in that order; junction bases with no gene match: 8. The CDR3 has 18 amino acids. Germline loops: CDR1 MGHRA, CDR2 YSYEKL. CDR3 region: CASSPGGGGSSGANVLTF. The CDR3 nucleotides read TGCGCCAGCAGCCCCGGCGGCGGGGGGAGCTCTGGGGCCAACGTCCTGACTTTC.

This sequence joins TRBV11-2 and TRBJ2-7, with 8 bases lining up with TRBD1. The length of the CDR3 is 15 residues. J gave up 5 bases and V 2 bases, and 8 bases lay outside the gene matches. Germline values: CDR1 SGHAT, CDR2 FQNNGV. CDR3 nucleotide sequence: TGTGCCAGCAGCTTACCCCGGGACAGGCCTCACGAGCAGTACTTC. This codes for CASSLPRDRPHEQYF. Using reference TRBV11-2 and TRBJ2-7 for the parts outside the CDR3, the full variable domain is EAGVAQSPRYKIIEKRQSVAFWCNPISGHATLYWYQQILGQGPKLLIQFQNNGVVDDSQLPKDRFSAERLKGVDSTLKIQPAKLEDSAVYLCASSLPRDRPHEQYFGPGTRLTVT.

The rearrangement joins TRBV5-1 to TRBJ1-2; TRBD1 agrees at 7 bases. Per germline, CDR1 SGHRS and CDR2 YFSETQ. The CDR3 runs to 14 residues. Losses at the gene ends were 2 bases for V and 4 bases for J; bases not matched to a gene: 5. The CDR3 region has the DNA TGCGCCAGCAGCTTAGGACAGGAGATCTATGGCTACACCTTC. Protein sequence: CASSLGQEIYGYTF.

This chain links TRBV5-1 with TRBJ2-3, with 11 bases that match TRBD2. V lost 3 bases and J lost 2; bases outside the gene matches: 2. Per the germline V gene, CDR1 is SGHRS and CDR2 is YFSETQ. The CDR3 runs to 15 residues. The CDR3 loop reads CASSSLAGDTDTQYF. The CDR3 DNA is TGCGCCAGCAGCTCACTAGCGGGGGACACAGATACGCAGTATTTT.

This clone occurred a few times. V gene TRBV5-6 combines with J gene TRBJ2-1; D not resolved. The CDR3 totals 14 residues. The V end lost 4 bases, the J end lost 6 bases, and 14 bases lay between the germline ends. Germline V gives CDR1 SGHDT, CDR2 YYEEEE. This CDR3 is CASSSSRARNEQFF. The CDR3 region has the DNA TGTGCCAGCAGCAGTTCTAGGGCGCGCAATGAGCAGTTCTTC.

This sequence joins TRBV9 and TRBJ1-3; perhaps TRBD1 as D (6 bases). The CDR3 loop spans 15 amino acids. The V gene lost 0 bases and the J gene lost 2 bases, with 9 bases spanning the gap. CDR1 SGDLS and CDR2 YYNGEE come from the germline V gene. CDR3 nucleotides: TGTGCCAGCAGCGTAGGTCAGGGGCCTGGAAACACCATATATTTT. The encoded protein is CASSVGQGPGNTIYF.

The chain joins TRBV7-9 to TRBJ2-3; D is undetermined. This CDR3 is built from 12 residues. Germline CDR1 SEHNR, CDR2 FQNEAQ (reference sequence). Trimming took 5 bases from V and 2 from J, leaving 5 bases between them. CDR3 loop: CASSLYTDTQYF. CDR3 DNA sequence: TGTGCCAGCAGCCTTTACACAGATACGCAGTATTTT.